The T cell receptor (beta chain) described here comes from a study of graft-versus-host responses after intestinal transplantation. Study details: For around 3 years after anti-thymocyte globulin induction, all recipients took tacrolimus and steroids.

Remarks on this clone: The antigen is unknown.

The trim removed 2 bases at V and 3 bases at J, leaving 4 bases unmatched. The CDR3 is 16 amino acids. In germline, CDR1 is SGHAT, CDR2 FQNNGV. Profiling relied on immunoSEQ multiplex PCR, and the TCRdb table lists in-frame clones only, not all of them. This sample has tens of thousands of clones, with roughly nine tenths found just once. The sequencing used unstimulated CD8+ T cells sorted from spleen or lymph node cells, collected before intestinal transplant. The V and J genes are TRBV11-2 and TRBJ2-7, with 13 bases identical to TRBD2. The TCR comes from a human donor who received an intestinal transplant. CDR3 in amino acids: CASSLSRLAGGYEQYF. The CDR3 DNA sequence: TGTGCCAGCAGCTTATCGAGACTAGCGGGAGGCTACGAGCAGTACTTC.